Listed below are T cell receptor beta chains from one sample, sequenced in a study of blood T cell repertoires in COVID-19. Data came from immunoSEQ multiplex PCR; TCRdb stores just in-frame clones and leaves some out. Counted here are 210,000 or so clones, approximately 87% occurring once; the ten biggest clones make up approximately 3.1%. The specimen was PBMCs or T cells enriched from blood (not recorded which). The receptors originated from a woman in her forties or fifties in a cohort exposed to, infected with or recovered from COVID-19 (not recorded which). CDR3s include the opening cysteine and the closing phenylalanine or tryptophan. Fields, in order: clone size, D gene, J gene, V gene, CDR3 protein, CDR3 DNA. A D gene is named only where the DNA matches it firmly. Some rows have no size entry. The others give once, few or many, or a class for an expanded clone.

-	-	TRBJ2-2	TRBV7-8	CASSPMRILNTGELFF	TGTGCCAGCAGCCCCATGAGGATTTTGAACACCGGGGAGCTGTTTTTT
once	TRBD1	TRBJ1-2	TRBV10-3	CAISSRLGQGYGYTF	TGTGCCATCAGTTCCCGCTTGGGACAGGGGTATGGCTACACCTTC
few	TRBD1	TRBJ1-1	TRBV4-1	CASSRIGGRGGGTEAFF	TGCGCCAGCAGCCGTATAGGGGGCCGTGGGGGAGGCACTGAAGCTTTCTTT
-	-	TRBJ1-5	TRBV12-5	CASGLVSDRPQHF	TGTGCTAGTGGTTTGGTATCGGACAGGCCCCAGCATTTT
-	TRBD1	TRBJ1-1	TRBV9	CASSANTGGHNTEAFF	TGTGCCAGCAGCGCTAACACAGGGGGCCATAACACTGAAGCTTTCTTT
-	TRBD2	TRBJ2-7	TRBV5-1	CASSRLAGGLYEQYF	TGCGCCAGCAGCCGGTTAGCGGGGGGGCTCTACGAGCAGTACTTC
-	TRBD1	TRBJ2-7	TRBV6-5	CASSTGQGATYEQYF	TGTGCCAGCAGTACAGGACAGGGGGCTACCTACGAGCAGTACTTC
-	-	TRBJ2-7	TRBV2	CASSGIGAGSYEQYF	TGTGCCAGCAGTGGGATAGGGGCAGGCTCCTACGAGCAGTACTTC
-	-	TRBJ1-1	TRBV6-2/TRBV6-3	CASRPSGEGPEAFF	TGTGCCAGCAGGCCTTCAGGGGAAGGGCCTGAAGCTTTCTTT
-	-	TRBJ1-6	TRBV12-3/TRBV12-4	CASSLEGVSPLHF	TGTGCCAGCAGTTTAGAGGGGGTTTCACCCCTCCACTTT
-	-	TRBJ1-4	TRBV5-1	CASSLGSGENEKLFF	TGCGCCAGCAGCTTGGGGTCAGGGGAAAATGAAAAACTGTTTTTT
-	TRBD1	TRBJ1-1	TRBV4-3	CASSQGTGSSEAFF	TGCGCCAGCAGCCAGGGGACAGGGTCATCGGAAGCTTTCTTT
-	-	TRBJ1-2	TRBV5-1	CASSLALGFYGYTF	TGCGCCAGCAGCTTGGCCCTAGGCTTTTATGGCTACACCTTC
once	TRBD2	TRBJ2-6	TRBV18	CASSPPSGGASGANVLTF	TGTGCCAGCTCACCACCTAGCGGGGGGGCATCAGGGGCCAACGTCCTGACTTTC
-	TRBD1	TRBJ2-7	TRBV4-2	CASSLQTGQGKDF	TGTGCCAGCAGCTTGCAAACGGGACAGGGAAAGGACTTC
-	TRBD1	TRBJ1-3	TRBV5-8	CASSWGQGSGNTIYF	TGTGCCAGCAGCTGGGGACAGGGCAGTGGAAACACCATATATTTT
-	TRBD1	TRBJ1-2	TRBV3-1/TRBV3-2	CASSPRTGEYGYTF	TGTGCCAGCAGCCCAAGGACAGGGGAGTATGGCTACACCTTC
-	TRBD1	TRBJ2-3	TRBV5-6	CASRGGQGVSIDTQYF	TGTGCCAGCAGGGGCGGACAGGGTGTTTCAATAGATACGCAGTATTTT
-	TRBD2	TRBJ2-3	TRBV2	CASSEMLAGGLDTDTQYF	TGTGCCAGCAGTGAAATGCTAGCGGGGGGCTTAGACACAGATACGCAGTATTTT
-	TRBD2	TRBJ2-5	TRBV7-2	CASSLASGSGGLSQETQYF	TGTGCCAGCAGCTTAGCGAGCGGTAGCGGGGGGTTATCACAAGAGACCCAGTACTTC
-	-	TRBJ1-4	TRBV11-1	CAAGVANEKLFF	TGTGCCGCGGGGGTGGCTAATGAAAAACTGTTTTTT
-	TRBD2	TRBJ2-7	TRBV18	CASSPRTSGPYEQYF	TGTGCCAGCTCACCACGAACTAGCGGACCCTACGAGCAGTACTTC
few	TRBD1	TRBJ2-2	TRBV6-5	CASSYRQGANTGELFF	TGTGCCAGCAGTTATCGGCAGGGGGCGAACACCGGGGAGCTGTTTTTT
-	-	TRBJ1-3	TRBV7-2	CASSQGRRNTIYF	TGTGCCAGCAGTCAGGGAAGGAGAAACACCATATATTTT
-	-	TRBJ1-2	TRBV24-1	CATSDGGTGYGYTF	TGTGCCACCAGTGATGGCGGGACGGGCTATGGCTACACCTTC
-	-	TRBJ2-3	TRBV9	CASSVEGASTDTQYF	TGTGCCAGCAGCGTGGAGGGCGCGAGCACAGATACGCAGTATTTT
-	TRBD2	TRBJ2-7	TRBV7-3	CASSESGGAAYEQYF	TGTGCCAGCAGCGAAAGCGGGGGAGCAGCCTACGAGCAGTACTTC
-	TRBD1	TRBJ1-2	TRBV27	CASALDRGWSLAYGYTF	TGTGCCAGCGCGCTCGACAGGGGTTGGAGTCTCGCGTATGGCTACACCTTC
-	-	TRBJ1-4	TRBV6-1	CASSDHRNNEKLFF	TGTGCCAGCAGTGACCACAGGAATAATGAAAAACTGTTTTTT
-	-	TRBJ1-1	TRBV9	CASSRTGNTEAFF	TGTGCCAGCAGCAGAACAGGGAACACTGAAGCTTTCTTT
-	TRBD1	TRBJ1-4	TRBV28	CASRPGTGGFEKLFF	TGTGCCAGCAGACCTGGGACAGGGGGTTTTGAAAAACTGTTTTTT
-	-	TRBJ2-7	TRBV7-9	CASSLMGYQGSYEQYF	TGTGCCAGCAGCTTAATGGGGTACCAGGGGTCCTACGAGCAGTACTTC
-	TRBD2	TRBJ2-2	TRBV5-1	CASSLDGAGVTGELFF	TGCGCCAGCAGCTTGGATGGAGCGGGGGTGACCGGGGAGCTGTTTTTT
-	-	TRBJ1-3	TRBV5-1	CASSLAAFYGNTIYF	TGCGCCAGCAGCTTGGCTGCGTTTTATGGAAACACCATATATTTT
-	-	TRBJ1-5	TRBV28	CASRGGSNQPQHF	TGTGCCAGCAGAGGGGGAAGCAATCAGCCCCAGCATTTT
few	-	TRBJ2-5	TRBV19	CASSKTGRGSETQYF	TGTGCCAGTAGTAAAACAGGCCGAGGCTCAGAGACCCAGTACTTC
-	-	TRBJ1-2	TRBV7-6	CASSLPGNGYTF	TGTGCCAGCAGCTTGCCAGGGAATGGCTACACCTTC
-	TRBD1	TRBJ2-1	TRBV27	CASSLGDSPYNEQFF	TGTGCCAGCAGTTTGGGGGACAGCCCCTACAATGAGCAGTTCTTC
few	-	TRBJ1-2	TRBV3-1/TRBV3-2	CASSHRTAYGYTF	TGTGCCAGCAGCCACCGGACAGCCTATGGCTACACCTTC
-	TRBD1	TRBJ1-1	TRBV15	CATSSPIQGGGEAFF	TGTGCCACCAGCAGTCCTATCCAGGGGGGAGGAGAAGCTTTCTTT
few	-	TRBJ2-7	TRBV10-1	CASSGGTAAYEQYF	TGCGCCAGCAGTGGCGGGACAGCGGCGTACGAGCAGTACTTC
-	-	TRBJ1-5	TRBV5-1	CASSLDGASNQPQHF	TGCGCCAGCAGCTTGGATGGAGCGAGCAATCAGCCCCAGCATTTT
-	-	TRBJ2-3	TRBV7-3	CASSSGLDTDTQYF	TGTGCCAGCAGCTCGGGTCTTGACACAGATACGCAGTATTTT
-	-	TRBJ2-5	TRBV4-1	CASSQTGPLAQETQYF	TGCGCCAGCAGCCAGACGGGTCCCCTAGCCCAAGAGACCCAGTACTTC
-	-	TRBJ1-1	TRBV4-3	CASSQLQGNTEAFF	TGCGCCAGCAGCCAACTACAGGGGAACACTGAAGCTTTCTTT
-	TRBD1	TRBJ1-5	TRBV2	CASRETGVQPQHF	TGTGCCAGCAGGGAGACAGGGGTCCAGCCCCAGCATTTT
-	-	TRBJ1-1	TRBV4-3	CASSQDNRGRGNTEAFF	TGCGCCAGCAGCCAAGATAACCGAGGGAGGGGGAACACTGAAGCTTTCTTT
-	TRBD2	TRBJ2-3	TRBV6-5	CASTIGGATDTQYF	TGTGCCAGCACCATCGGGGGGGCTACAGATACGCAGTATTTT
-	-	TRBJ1-6	TRBV10-3	CAISESLFGQNRENSPLHF	TGTGCCATCAGTGAGTCGCTCTTCGGACAGAACAGGGAGAATTCACCCCTCCACTTT
-	TRBD1	TRBJ1-2	TRBV4-2	CASSQNVRTGRDGYTF	TGTGCCAGCAGCCAAAACGTCCGGACAGGGCGGGATGGCTACACCTTC
once	-	TRBJ2-2	TRBV4-3	CASSQVRGSDTGELFF	TGCGCCAGCAGCCAAGTCCGGGGAAGCGACACCGGGGAGCTGTTTTTT
-	-	TRBJ2-5	TRBV7-4	CASSPLDRPQETQYF	TGTGCCAGCAGCCCCCTAGACAGGCCGCAAGAGACCCAGTACTTC
once	TRBD1	TRBJ1-3	TRBV10-3	CAISAPGQGANTIYF	TGTGCCATCAGCGCCCCGGGACAGGGGGCGAACACCATATATTTT
medium-sized	-	TRBJ1-1	TRBV12-3/TRBV12-4	CASSLATGTEAFF	TGTGCCAGCAGTTTAGCTACAGGGACTGAAGCTTTCTTT
-	-	TRBJ1-5	TRBV7-8	CASSLLGGQPQHF	TGTGCCAGCAGCTTACTAGGGGGTCAGCCCCAGCATTTT
-	TRBD1	TRBJ1-5	TRBV19	CASSVRQGWTGNQPQHF	TGTGCCAGTAGTGTCAGACAGGGGTGGACCGGCAATCAGCCCCAGCATTTT
-	-	TRBJ2-3	TRBV5-1	CASSLDITDTQYF	TGCGCCAGCAGCTTGGATATAACAGATACGCAGTATTTT
-	-	TRBJ2-6	TRBV15	CATILGANVLTF	TGTGCCACCATTTTAGGGGCCAACGTCCTGACTTTC
once	TRBD1	TRBJ2-5	TRBV6-1	CASSEQGTDEETQYF	TGTGCCAGCAGTGAACAAGGGACAGACGAAGAGACCCAGTACTTC
-	-	TRBJ2-7	TRBV4-1	CASSQIRGAIYEQYF	TGCGCCAGCAGCCAAATCCGGGGGGCAATCTACGAGCAGTACTTC